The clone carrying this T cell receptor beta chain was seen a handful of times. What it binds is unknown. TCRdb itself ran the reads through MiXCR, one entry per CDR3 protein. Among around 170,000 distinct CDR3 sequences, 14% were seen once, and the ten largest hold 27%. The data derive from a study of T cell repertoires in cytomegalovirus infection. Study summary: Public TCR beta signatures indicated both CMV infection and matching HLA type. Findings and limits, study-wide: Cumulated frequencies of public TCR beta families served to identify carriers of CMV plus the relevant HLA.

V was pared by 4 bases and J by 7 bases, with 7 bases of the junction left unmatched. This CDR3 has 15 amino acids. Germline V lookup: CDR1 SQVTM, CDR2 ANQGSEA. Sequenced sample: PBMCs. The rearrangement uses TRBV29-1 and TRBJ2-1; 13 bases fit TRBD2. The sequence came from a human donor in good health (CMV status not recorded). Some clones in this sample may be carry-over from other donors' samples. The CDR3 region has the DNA TGCAGCGTTGTCACTAGCGGGAGGGCCTTAAATGAGCAGTTCTTC. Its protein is CSVVTSGRALNEQFF.